The clone carrying this T cell receptor (beta chain) has only a few counts. The antigen remains undetermined. TCRdb called the 5' RACE reads again in MiXCR, with one record for every CDR3 protein. Of roughly 86,000 distinct CDR3 sequences in the sample, about 13% were seen once. There are 16 residues in the CDR3. The V end lost 3 bases, the J end lost 4 bases, and 18 bases lay between the germline ends. These data belong to a study of T-cell memory formation after mild COVID-19. Study at large: Largely, TCR clusters stayed within a single donor.

Broader study findings: Clones that contracted from day 15 to 85 were balanced CD4/CD8, while later expanders leaned CD4+. Certain responding clones were present in pre-infection memory, suggesting participation of cross-reactive memory.

The chain carries TRBV12-3 or TRBV12-4 and TRBJ1-1, with D hard to call. The sequencing input was PBMCs or a T cell subset sorted from them (not recorded which). The source is an adult woman who had mild COVID-19 (a few samples of this study predate the infection). Cell type and time point are not known. CDR3 coding DNA: TGTGCCAGCAGTTTTTGTCTGAGCGCGGAATGCACTGAAGCTTTCTTT. It encodes CASSFCLSAECTEAFF.